These T cell receptor beta chains were read from a single sample in a study of blood T cell repertoires in COVID-19. The table came from immunoSEQ multiplex PCR; TCRdb's copy has only in-frame clones and leaves some out. The profile shows some 130,000 clones, around 90% of them singletons. Sequenced input: peripheral blood. These receptors were obtained from a man aged 60 to 75 with COVID-19, enrolled during active disease. Each CDR3 is given without its conserved first and last residue.

j_call: TRBJ1-3
cdr3_length: 12
v_call: TRBV4-3
cdr3_aa: ASSQANSGNTIY

j_call: TRBJ1-1
cdr3_length: 11
v_call: TRBV19
cdr3_aa: ASSLQGNTEAF

j_call: TRBJ1-2
cdr3_length: 11
v_call: TRBV5-1
cdr3_aa: ASSFGANYGYT

j_call: TRBJ1-5
cdr3_length: 14
v_call: TRBV18
cdr3_aa: ASSPTGLVSNQPQH

j_call: TRBJ2-7
cdr3_length: 13
v_call: TRBV10-2
cdr3_aa: ASSRGLAGSDEQY

j_call: TRBJ1-2
cdr3_length: 13
v_call: TRBV28
cdr3_aa: ASRPSGQGHYGYT

j_call: TRBJ2-6
cdr3_length: 14
v_call: TRBV2
cdr3_aa: ASSGDRGSGANVLT

j_call: TRBJ2-7
cdr3_length: 12
v_call: TRBV4-1
cdr3_aa: ASRAGILSYEQY

j_call: TRBJ1-6
cdr3_length: 11
v_call: TRBV11-1
cdr3_aa: ASSWTGNSPLH

j_call: TRBJ1-1
cdr3_length: 13
v_call: TRBV3-1/TRBV3-2
cdr3_aa: ASSQARQGGTEAF

j_call: TRBJ1-1
cdr3_length: 11
v_call: TRBV12-3/TRBV12-4
cdr3_aa: ASRGDPPPEAF

j_call: TRBJ2-2
cdr3_length: 13
v_call: TRBV6-5
cdr3_aa: ASSYGRVGTGELF

j_call: TRBJ2-2
cdr3_length: 12
v_call: TRBV10-2
cdr3_aa: ASSGGTTPGELF

j_call: TRBJ2-7
cdr3_length: 14
v_call: TRBV3-1/TRBV3-2
cdr3_aa: ASSQVVAGALYEQY

j_call: TRBJ2-1
cdr3_length: 12
v_call: TRBV9
cdr3_aa: ASSVVSSYNEQF

j_call: TRBJ2-1
cdr3_length: 10
v_call: TRBV4-2
cdr3_aa: ASRLGGNEQF

j_call: TRBJ2-3
cdr3_length: 12
v_call: TRBV28
cdr3_aa: ASSLSFGLDTQY

j_call: TRBJ2-1
cdr3_length: 12
v_call: TRBV6-5
cdr3_aa: ASSYGTGANEQF

j_call: TRBJ2-2
cdr3_length: 13
v_call: TRBV28
cdr3_aa: ASSFALTGTGELF

j_call: TRBJ2-5
cdr3_length: 15
v_call: TRBV7-9
cdr3_aa: ASSLGGSGATQETQY

j_call: TRBJ2-5
cdr3_length: 11
v_call: TRBV6-5
cdr3_aa: ASRRRGGETQY

j_call: TRBJ1-2
cdr3_length: 11
v_call: TRBV24-1
cdr3_aa: ATYAEDRGGYT

j_call: TRBJ1-1
cdr3_length: 9
v_call: TRBV6-2/TRBV6-3
cdr3_aa: ASSFRHEAF

j_call: TRBJ2-1
cdr3_length: 13
v_call: TRBV7-9
cdr3_aa: ASTQGDRPYNEQF

j_call: TRBJ1-1
cdr3_length: 8
v_call: TRBV29-1
cdr3_aa: SASNTEAF

j_call: TRBJ1-2
cdr3_length: 11
v_call: TRBV9
cdr3_aa: ASSSLGRKGYT

j_call: TRBJ1-2
cdr3_length: 12
v_call: TRBV19
cdr3_aa: ASISRDRFYGYT